The 24 T cell receptor beta chains presented below share a single source sample, sequenced in a study of blood T cell repertoires in COVID-19. Produced via immunoSEQ multiplex PCR; TCRdb's table is partial and in-frame only. This table has approximately 290,000 clones, around 87% appearing once. The source material was peripheral blood. The receptors come from a man younger than 35 with active or convalescent COVID-19.

V gene TRBV6-5 combines with J gene TRBJ2-3; D is unclear. The CDR3 has 15 residues. Germline V gene sequence: CDR1 MNHEY, CDR2 SVGAGI. Trimming took 2 bases from V and 5 from J, leaving 14 bases between them. The CDR3 nucleotides read TGTGCCAGCAGTTACGATTATGCGGATGTAGATACGCAGTATTTT. This gives the protein CASSYDYADVDTQYF.

The rearrangement joins TRBV5-1 to TRBJ2-2; the match to TRBD2 covers 8 bases. CDR3 length: 16 amino acids. Per germline, CDR1 SGHRS and CDR2 YFSETQ. With V trimmed by 6 bases and J by 8 bases, 15 bases remained unmatched. The CDR3 sequence: CASKTPGLVLSGELFF. CDR3 DNA: TGCGCCAGCAAAACTCCGGGACTAGTCTTATCTGGGGAGCTGTTTTTT.

V gene TRBV5-5 combines with J gene TRBJ2-7; the match to TRBD1 covers 7 bases. Per germline, CDR1 SGHKS and CDR2 YYEKEE (reference sequence). V dropped 1 base and J dropped 1; count of bases not matched to a gene: 2. The CDR3 length is 14 residues. CDR3 amino acids: CASSLRQGSYEQYF. The CDR3 DNA reads TGTGCCAGCAGCTTGAGACAGGGATCCTACGAGCAGTACTTC.

The gene calls are TRBV18 and TRBJ1-3; D perhaps matches TRBD1 (5 bases). V was shortened by 5 bases and J by 0 bases, with 14 bases between the two germline ends. This CDR3 has 16 amino acids. Germline loops: CDR1 KGHSH, CDR2 LQKENI. The CDR3 sequence: CASSSIPTGSGNTIYF. For the CDR3, the DNA is TGTGCCAGCTCAAGCATCCCAACAGGCTCTGGAAACACCATATATTTT. Using reference TRBV18 and TRBJ1-3 for the parts outside the CDR3, the full variable domain is NAGVMQNPRHLVRRRGQEARLRCSPMKGHSHVYWYRQLPEEGLKFMVYLQKENIIDESGMPKERFSAEFPKEGPSILRIQQVVRGDSAAYFCASSSIPTGSGNTIYFGEGSWLTVV.

The chain is built from TRBV9 and TRBJ2-2; 12 nucleotides agree with TRBD1. Trimming removed 5 bases from V and 4 bases from J; junction bases left unmatched: 3. The germline gives CDR1 SGDLS, CDR2 YYNGEE. CDR3 size: 15 residues. The CDR3 protein is CASRRDRGLTGELFF. CDR3 nucleotides: TGTGCCAGCAGACGGGACAGGGGGCTCACCGGGGAGCTGTTTTTT.

The J gene is TRBJ1-1, the V gene TRBV12-3 or TRBV12-4, with a tentative D call TRBD1 (5 bases). Trimming pared 8 bases from V and 5 bases from J, leaving 12 bases between. The CDR3 extends over 12 amino acids. In DNA form, the CDR3 reads TGTGCCAGCGGGACTCGGGGGACTGAAGCTTTCTTT. This encodes CASGTRGTEAFF.

The chain couples TRBV24-1 to TRBJ2-3; possible D gene TRBD2, 5 bases. Germline values: CDR1 KGHDR, CDR2 SFDVKD. The CDR3 consists of 12 residues. V dropped 9 bases and J dropped 6 bases, with 12 bases sitting between them. CDR3 residues: CATGEGGDTQYF. The CDR3 DNA reads TGTGCCACCGGAGAAGGAGGCGATACGCAGTATTTT.

This clone has only one observation. The rearrangement links TRBV29-1 to TRBJ2-3; TRBD2 matches at 11 bases. V shed 4 bases and J 6 bases; nucleotides not matched to a gene: 18. Germline CDR1 reads SQVTM; CDR2 reads ANQGSEA. The CDR3 is made up of 18 amino acids. The CDR3 region is CSVGGTGVAGGPGDTQYF. DNA for the CDR3: TGCAGCGTTGGTGGGACTGGGGTAGCGGGAGGGCCGGGGGATACGCAGTATTTT.

The chain uses TRBV14 and TRBJ2-1, with TRBD2 as a possible D gene (6 bases). Germline-derived CDR1 and CDR2 are SGHDN and FVKESK. This CDR3 has 13 amino acids. Trimming stripped 3 bases from V and 6 bases from J, with 9 bases between. Here the CDR3 reads CASSQDSGNEQFF. In nucleotides, the CDR3 is TGTGCCAGCAGCCAGGATAGCGGCAATGAGCAGTTCTTC. The entire variable domain, with the rest obtained from reference TRBV14 and TRBJ2-1, is as follows: EAGVTQFPSHSVIEKGQTVTLRCDPISGHDNLYWYRRVMGKEIKFLLHFVKESKQDESGMPNNRFLAERTGGTYSTLKVQPAELEDSGVYFCASSQDSGNEQFFGPGTRLTVL.

This chain joins TRBV2 and TRBJ1-1; D remains ambiguous. V was cut by 2 bases and J by 11 bases, with 12 bases left in between. The CDR3 runs to 12 residues. The V gene's germline CDR1 is SNHLY and CDR2 FYNNEI. The CDR3: CASSEYSVKAFF. DNA for the CDR3: TGTGCCAGCAGTGAATACTCCGTCAAGGCTTTCTTT.

J is TRBJ2-7 and V is TRBV24-1; 9 bases are shared with TRBD2. The germline V gene encodes CDR1 KGHDR and CDR2 SFDVKD. V shed 5 bases and J 1 base; nucleotides not matched to a gene: 20. The CDR3 is made up of 20 amino acids. CDR3 bases: TGTGCCACCAGTGTAGACCGCGGGGGGGTACCGGCCAATGGGTCCTACGAGCAGTACTTC. This gives the protein CATSVDRGGVPANGSYEQYF.

The chain couples TRBV27 to TRBJ2-1; TRBD2 agrees at 9 bases. V dropped 7 bases and J dropped 5; count of bases not matched to a gene: 6. The CDR3 extends over 14 amino acids. Germline CDR1 reads MNHEY; CDR2 reads SMNVEV (reference sequence). The CDR3 reads CASKRLADHNEQFF. Written as DNA, the CDR3 is TGTGCCAGCAAACGACTAGCGGACCACAATGAGCAGTTCTTC.

The chain employs TRBV6-5 and TRBJ2-2; TRBD1 might be the D (5 bases). Trimming cost V 6 bases and J 6 bases, with 11 bases left between them. This CDR3 region has 13 residues. CDR1 and CDR2 from the germline V gene are MNHEY and SVGAGI. CDR3 in amino acids: CASSRDRPGELFF. CDR3 DNA: TGTGCCAGCAGCCGCGACAGACCCGGGGAGCTGTTTTTT.

The chain has TRBV3-1 (or the pseudogene TRBV3-2) and TRBJ2-2; D not resolved. V lost 1 base and J lost 3, with 12 bases in between. The V gene's germline CDR1 is LGHDT and CDR2 YNNKEL (reference sequence). CDR3 length: 16 residues. The CDR3 nucleotides are TGTGCCAGCAGCCAAGTGCCGGAGATGGACACCGGGGAGCTGTTTTTT. Translation gives CASSQVPEMDTGELFF.

Turning to this clone: At the DNA level, this CDR3 is encoded by other sequences in the same sample as well. This rearrangement joins TRBV7-2 to TRBJ1-1; 8 bases align to TRBD1. This CDR3 comprises 14 residues. Germline-derived CDR1 and CDR2 are SGHTA and FQGNSA. V was clipped by 3 bases and J by 0 bases; unmatched bases: 0. The CDR3 protein is CASSLDRVNTEAFF. The DNA for the CDR3 is TGTGCCAGCAGCTTGGACAGGGTGAACACTGAAGCTTTCTTT.

The V call is TRBV28, the J call TRBJ1-2; no reliable D call. CDR1 MDHEN and CDR2 SYDVKM come from the germline V gene. V lost 5 bases and J lost 7, with 11 bases in between. The CDR3 loop spans 12 amino acids. The DNA of the CDR3 is TGTGCCAGCAGTCGGACGGAGGTTGGCTACACCTTC. Amino acids: CASSRTEVGYTF.

This rearrangement joins TRBV3-1 (or the pseudogene TRBV3-2) to TRBJ1-1, with D tentatively TRBD1 (6 bases). V shed 3 bases and J shed 1 base, with 6 bases lying between them. Germline CDR1 reads LGHDT; CDR2 reads YNNKEL (reference sequence). This CDR3 is 13 amino acids long. The CDR3 region has the DNA TGTGCCAGCAGCCACAGGGGGAACACTGAAGCTTTCTTT. Translated, it gives CASSHRGNTEAFF.

The chain carries TRBV10-1 and TRBJ1-6; 8 bases are shared with TRBD1. CDR1 and CDR2 from the germline V gene are WNHNN and SYGVQD (reference sequence). J gave up 5 bases and V 3 bases, and 3 bases lay outside the gene matches. The CDR3 is 15 amino acids. CDR3 nucleotide sequence: TGCGCCAGCAGTGAAGCGACAGGGGATAATTCACCCCTCCACTTT. Translation: CASSEATGDNSPLHF.

The rearrangement links TRBV27 to TRBJ1-6; no definite D call. The V gene lost 5 bases and the J gene lost 3 bases, with 8 bases spanning the gap. CDR1 is MNHEY and CDR2 is SMNVEV in the germline V gene (reference sequence). This CDR3 has 14 residues. The CDR3 loop is CASSRRDYNSPLHF. The DNA of the CDR3 is TGTGCCAGCAGTCGCCGGGACTATAATTCACCCCTCCACTTT.

J is TRBJ1-2 and V is TRBV25-1, with D perhaps TRBD1 (5 bases). The CDR3 is 13 amino acids. CDR1 and CDR2 (germline): MGHDK, SYGVNS. V lost 1 base, J lost 6 bases, and 9 bases lay in between. The CDR3, as DNA: TGTGCCAGCAGTGAATCATGGGGGGATGGCTACACCTTC. This codes for CASSESWGDGYTF.

J is TRBJ2-3 and V is TRBV18; 9 bases are shared with TRBD2. V was pared by 6 bases and J by 5 bases, with 9 bases of the junction left unmatched. Per germline, CDR1 KGHSH and CDR2 LQKENI. The CDR3 sequence is 15 residues long. In DNA form, the CDR3 reads TGTGCCAGCTCGGGTCCGGGACTAGCTATAGATACGCAGTATTTT. This sequence encodes CASSGPGLAIDTQYF.

The J gene is TRBJ2-2, the V gene TRBV6-5, with TRBD2 as a possible D gene (6 bases). Germline assignment: CDR1 MNHEY and CDR2 SVGAGI. The germline V and J ends were trimmed by 11 bases and 5 bases, with 18 bases remaining between them. The CDR3 totals 14 residues. Here the CDR3 reads CAAHPGGGTGELFF. The CDR3 coding sequence is TGTGCCGCTCACCCCGGTGGGGGGACCGGGGAGCTGTTTTTT.

This clone is a singleton in its sample. This chain uses TRBV2 with TRBJ1-2, with TRBD1 matching over 7 bases. Trimming cost V 5 bases and J 4 bases; bases outside gene matches: 22. CDR3 length equals 19 residues. Germline loops: CDR1 SNHLY, CDR2 FYNNEI. As DNA, the CDR3 is TGTGCCAGCAGTCCCCGCCGGGACAGCGTTCTCTTCCACTTCTATGGCTACACCTTC. Translation: CASSPRRDSVLFHFYGYTF. Variable domain in full (rest from reference TRBV2 and TRBJ1-2): EPEVTQTPSHQVTQMGQEVILRCVPISNHLYFYWYRQILGQKVEFLVSFYNNEISEKSEIFDDQFSVERPDGSNFTLKIRSTKLEDSAMYFCASSPRRDSVLFHFYGYTFGSGTRLTVV.

This clone was detected only a few times. The V and J genes are TRBV18 and TRBJ1-4, with TRBD1 matching over 7 bases. The germline CDR1 and CDR2 sequences are KGHSH and LQKENI. This CDR3 region has 13 residues. V was pared by 3 bases and J by 6 bases, with 1 base of the junction left unmatched. In DNA form, the CDR3 reads TGTGCCAGCTCACCCGGGACAGATGAAAAACTGTTTTTT. Translating gives CASSPGTDEKLFF.